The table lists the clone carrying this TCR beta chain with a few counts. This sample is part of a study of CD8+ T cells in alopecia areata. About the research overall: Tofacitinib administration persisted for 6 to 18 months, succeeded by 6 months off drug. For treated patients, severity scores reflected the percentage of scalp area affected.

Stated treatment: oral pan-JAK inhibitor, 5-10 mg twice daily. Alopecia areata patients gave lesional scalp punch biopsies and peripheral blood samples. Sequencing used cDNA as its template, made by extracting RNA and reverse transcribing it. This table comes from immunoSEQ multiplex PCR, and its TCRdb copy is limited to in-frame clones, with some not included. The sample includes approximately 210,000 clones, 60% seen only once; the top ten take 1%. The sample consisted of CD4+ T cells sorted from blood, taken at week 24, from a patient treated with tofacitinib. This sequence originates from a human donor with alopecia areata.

Here the CDR3 reads CASALRYYNEQFF. DNA for the CDR3: TGTGCCAGCGCTCTGCGCTACTACAATGAGCAGTTCTTC. The genes are TRBV6-6 and TRBJ2-1; D ambiguous. Trimming removed 8 bases from V and 3 bases from J, with 11 bases in between. CDR1 and CDR2 (germline): MNHNY, SVGAGI (reference sequence). This CDR3 contains 13 residues.